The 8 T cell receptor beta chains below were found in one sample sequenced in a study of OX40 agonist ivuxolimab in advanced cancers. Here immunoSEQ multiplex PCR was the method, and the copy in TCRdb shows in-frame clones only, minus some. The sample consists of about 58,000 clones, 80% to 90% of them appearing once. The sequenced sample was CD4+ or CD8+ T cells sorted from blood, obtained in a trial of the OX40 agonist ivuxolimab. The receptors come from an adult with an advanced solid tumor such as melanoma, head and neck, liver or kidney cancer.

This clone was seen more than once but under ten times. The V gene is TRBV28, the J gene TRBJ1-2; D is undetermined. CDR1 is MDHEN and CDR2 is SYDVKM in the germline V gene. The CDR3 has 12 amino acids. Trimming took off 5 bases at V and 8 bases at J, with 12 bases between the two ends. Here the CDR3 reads CASSANLEGYTF. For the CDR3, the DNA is TGTGCCAGCAGTGCCAACTTGGAAGGCTACACCTTC.

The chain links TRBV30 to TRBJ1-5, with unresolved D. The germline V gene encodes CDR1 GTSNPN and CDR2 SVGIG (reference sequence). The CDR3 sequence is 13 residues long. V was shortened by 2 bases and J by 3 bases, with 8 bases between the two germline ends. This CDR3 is CAWSSGSNQPQHF. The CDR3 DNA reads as TGTGCCTGGAGTTCAGGTTCCAATCAGCCCCAGCATTTT.

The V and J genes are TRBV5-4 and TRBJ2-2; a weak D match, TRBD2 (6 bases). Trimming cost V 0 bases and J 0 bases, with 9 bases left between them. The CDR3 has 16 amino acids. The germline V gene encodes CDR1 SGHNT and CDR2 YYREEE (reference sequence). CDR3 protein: CASSLGRGSNTGELFF. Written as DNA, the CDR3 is TGTGCCAGCAGCTTGGGGAGGGGATCGAACACCGGGGAGCTGTTTTTT.

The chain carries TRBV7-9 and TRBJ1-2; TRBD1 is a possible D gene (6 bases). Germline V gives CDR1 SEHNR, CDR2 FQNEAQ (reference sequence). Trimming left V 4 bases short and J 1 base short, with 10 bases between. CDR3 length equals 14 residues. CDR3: CASSSQGINYGYTF. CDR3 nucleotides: TGTGCCAGCAGCTCACAGGGAATTAACTATGGCTACACCTTC.

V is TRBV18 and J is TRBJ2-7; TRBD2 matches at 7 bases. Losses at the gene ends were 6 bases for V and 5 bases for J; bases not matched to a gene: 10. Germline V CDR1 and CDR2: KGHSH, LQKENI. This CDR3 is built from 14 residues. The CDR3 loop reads CASSQSGASNEQYF. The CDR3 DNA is TGTGCCAGCTCCCAAAGCGGGGCTAGTAACGAGCAGTACTTC.

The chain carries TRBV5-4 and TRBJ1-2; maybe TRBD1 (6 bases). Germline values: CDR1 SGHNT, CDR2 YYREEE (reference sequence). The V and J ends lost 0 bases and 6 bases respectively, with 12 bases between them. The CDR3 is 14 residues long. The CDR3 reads CASSLVGQFHGYTF. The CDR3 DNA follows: TGTGCCAGCAGCTTGGTTGGACAGTTTCATGGCTACACCTTC. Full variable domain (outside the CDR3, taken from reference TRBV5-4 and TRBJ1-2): ETGVTQSPTHLIKTRGQQVTLRCSSQSGHNTVSWYQQALGQGPQFIFQYYREEENGRGNFPPRFSGLQFPNYSSELNVNALELDDSALYLCASSLVGQFHGYTFGSGTRLTVV.

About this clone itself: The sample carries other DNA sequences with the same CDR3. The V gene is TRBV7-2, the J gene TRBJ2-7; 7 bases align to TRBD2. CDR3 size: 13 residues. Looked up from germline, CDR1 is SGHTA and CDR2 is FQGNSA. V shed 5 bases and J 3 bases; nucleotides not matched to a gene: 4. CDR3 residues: CASSRDYYYEQYF. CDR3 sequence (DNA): TGTGCCAGCAGCCGGGACTATTACTACGAGCAGTACTTC.

The CDR3 coding sequence is TGTGCCAGCAGGGGGTCGGGCGAATACAATGAGCAGTTCTTC. Translating it yields CASRGSGEYNEQFF. The chain has TRBV6-6 and TRBJ2-1; D call uncertain. CDR3 size: 14 residues. Germline CDR1 MNHNY, CDR2 SVGAGI (reference sequence). V lost 6 bases and J 4 bases, leaving 13 bases between the germline ends.